The present TCR beta chain was sequenced within a study of a mutant IDH1 vaccine in newly diagnosed glioma. The V gene's germline CDR1 is SNHLY and CDR2 FYNNEI. The ends were cut back, 10 bases at V and 3 bases at J, with 18 bases in the middle. The CDR3 totals 14 residues. Time point here: baseline, week 1 (first vaccination visit). Treatment meaning: pre-vaccination baseline after standard-of-care therapy. This table comes from immunoSEQ multiplex PCR, and its TCRdb copy is limited to in-frame clones, with some not included. The sample carries 50,000 or so clones, roughly 89% recorded once. This clone was recorded once.

The sequencing here drew on PBMCs, taken from a glioma patient treated with radiotherapy, temozolomide or both. The sequence was collected from a man aged 40-49 years with glioma. The chain is built from TRBV2 and TRBJ2-5; D is perhaps TRBD1 or TRBD2 (5 bases each). This CDR3 is CANSRRRGEETQYF. In DNA, the CDR3 is TGTGCCAACTCACGAAGGAGAGGGGAAGAGACCCAGTACTTC.